A selection of T cell receptor beta chains follows, all from one sample in a study of early T cells in non-severe SARS-CoV-2 infection. One entry per CDR3 protein, called by TCRdb with MiXCR from the 5' RACE reads. The data hold tens of thousands of distinct CDR3 sequences, with around 5.4% observed a single time. Sequenced sample: whole blood. Receptors originate from an adult who was a healthcare worker with PCR-confirmed SARS-CoV-2 infection or an uninfected control (not recorded which). The CDR3 runs from the conserved cysteine through the conserved F or W. Each record gives: CDR3 length, J gene, V gene, D gene, clone size, CDR3 DNA, CDR3 protein. The D gene is left open where the match is weak. Expanded clones are given a class, and other clones once, few, many or no size at all.

>16|TRBJ2-5|TRBV21-1|-|many
TGTGCCAGCAGCGGCCGGGCGCCGATCGGAGGGGAGACCCAGTACTTC
CASSGRAPIGGETQYF
>16|TRBJ2-4|TRBV27|TRBD2|few
TGTGCCAGCACTTCTATAGCGGGAACAGCCAAAAACATTCAGTACTTC
CASTSIAGTAKNIQYF
>15|TRBJ2-1|TRBV4-2|-|many
TGTGCCAGCAGCCCGCCCCCCGGGACAAATAATGAGCAGTTCTTC
CASSPPPGTNNEQFF
>11|TRBJ1-5|TRBV6-5|-|many
TGTGCCAGCAGCCACGGGGACACTGTGCATTTT
CASSHGDTVHF
>18|TRBJ1-3|TRBV25-1|TRBD1|many
TGTGCCAGCAGTGAATCCGCAGGGGGCACCATTTCTGGAAACACCATATATTTT
CASSESAGGTISGNTIYF
>15|TRBJ2-5|TRBV7-2|TRBD1|many
TGTGCCAGCAGCCCCTGGACAGGGGGCGGAGAGACCCAGTACTTC
CASSPWTGGGETQYF
>14|TRBJ2-3|TRBV27|-|many
TGTGCCAGCAGTTTACGAGTAGCTGGGGATACGCAGTATTTT
CASSLRVAGDTQYF
>14|TRBJ2-5|TRBV6-6|-|-
TGTGCCAGCAGTCTACAGGGCCCTCAAGAGACCCAGTACTTC
CASSLQGPQETQYF
>14|TRBJ2-7|TRBV4-1|-|many
TGCGCCAGCAGTCTGGGAGCGGTGACCTACGAGCAGTACTTC
CASSLGAVTYEQYF
>15|TRBJ2-7|TRBV20-1|-|many
TGCAGTGCTAGAGATCCGGGGGGCTCCTTCTACGAGCAGTACTTC
CSARDPGGSFYEQYF
>12|TRBJ2-7|TRBV4-1|TRBD1|many
TGCGCCAGCAGGGACGACAGGGACGAGCAGTACTTC
CASRDDRDEQYF
>15|TRBJ2-5|TRBV10-1|-|many
TGCGCCAGCAGTGGATCGATCTGGGACCAAGAGACCCAGTACTTC
CASSGSIWDQETQYF
>14|TRBJ1-1|TRBV12-3/TRBV12-4|-|many
TGTGCCAGCAGTCCCGGACTGGCGAACACTGAAGCTTTCTTT
CASSPGLANTEAFF
>13|TRBJ1-1|TRBV6-1|-|few
TGTGCCAGCAGTGGAGTGTTGGCGGCTGAAGCTTTCTTT
CASSGVLAAEAFF
>14|TRBJ2-1|TRBV7-8|-|many
TGTGCCAGCAGCTTAGCGGGGTGGGACAATGAGCAGTTCTTC
CASSLAGWDNEQFF
>15|TRBJ2-5|TRBV12-3/TRBV12-4|TRBD1|many
TGTGCCAGCAGCCTACAGGGGGGCCGTCAAGAGACCCAGTACTTC
CASSLQGGRQETQYF
>12|TRBJ2-5|TRBV18|-|many
TGTGCCAGCTCACCAAAACAAGAGACCCAGTACTTC
CASSPKQETQYF
>15|TRBJ2-6|TRBV28|-|many
TGTGCCAGCACTGATGGACTAAGCGGGGCCAACGTCCTGACTTTC
CASTDGLSGANVLTF
>16|TRBJ2-1|TRBV6-4|TRBD2|few
TGTGCCAGCAGTCCATCTCCGGCTAGCGGGAGTAAGGAGCAGTTCTTC
CASSPSPASGSKEQFF
>17|TRBJ2-4|TRBV4-3|TRBD1|many
TGCGCCAGCAGCCAATCTCCTCCCAACAGGGGAGCAGACATTCAGTACTTC
CASSQSPPNRGADIQYF
>14|TRBJ1-2|TRBV3-1|TRBD1|many
TGTGCCAGCAGCCGGGACAGGGGGCTCGATGGCTACACCTTC
CASSRDRGLDGYTF
>14|TRBJ2-1|TRBV14|-|few
TGTGCCAGCAGCCGAGGGGGCTCCTACAATGAGCAGTTCTTC
CASSRGGSYNEQFF
>15|TRBJ1-2|TRBV5-5|-|many
TGTGCCAGCAGCTTGGGACAGCACGCATCCTATGGCTACACCTTC
CASSLGQHASYGYTF
>14|TRBJ2-3|TRBV6-1|-|few
TGTGCCAGCAGTGAACGCCGAATTCGGGATACGCAGTATTTT
CASSERRIRDTQYF
>17|TRBJ2-1|TRBV18|TRBD2|many
TGTGCCAGCTCACCATTTCGGCCTAGCGGGCTCTACAATGAGCAGTTCTTC
CASSPFRPSGLYNEQFF
>14|TRBJ2-1|TRBV11-2|-|many
TGTGCCAGCAGCCTTTATCCAAACGGAAATGAGCAGTTCTTC
CASSLYPNGNEQFF
>13|TRBJ2-3|TRBV20-1|TRBD2|many
TGCAGCTCCCCCGGGGTAGCGGGCGGGCTCGCGTATTTT
CSSPGVAGGLAYF
>15|TRBJ2-1|TRBV7-3|TRBD1|medium-sized
TGTGCCAGCAGCTCCACAGGGGAAAGGAACAATGAGCAGTTCTTC
CASSSTGERNNEQFF
>16|TRBJ2-3|TRBV7-9|TRBD2|many
TGTGCCAGCAGCTTGCAAACTAGCGGGGGCACAGATACGCAGTATTTT
CASSLQTSGGTDTQYF
>14|TRBJ1-1|TRBV6-2/TRBV6-3|TRBD1|-
TGTGCCAGCAGCGAGGACAGGGGGCCCACTGAAGCTTTCTTT
CASSEDRGPTEAFF
>10|TRBJ2-7|TRBV29-1|-|-
TGCAGCGTGGGGGATTACGAGCAGTACTTC
CSVGDYEQYF
>15|TRBJ2-3|TRBV6-1|TRBD2|-
TGTGCCAGCAGTGTACAGCGGGGGAGCACAGATACGCAGTATTTT
CASSVQRGSTDTQYF
>14|TRBJ2-3|TRBV25-1|-|-
TGTGCCAGCAGGGGACATTTGACATCAGATACGCAGTATTTT
CASRGHLTSDTQYF
>17|TRBJ2-3|TRBV7-2|-|-
TGTGCCAGCAGCTTAGCCCGCTTAACGGGGGGCCCGGGGTGGCAGTATTTT
CASSLARLTGGPGWQYF
>17|TRBJ2-3|TRBV11-3|-|many
TGTGCCAGCAGCTTAGGCGCGGACGGGGGACGCACAGATACGCAGTATTTT
CASSLGADGGRTDTQYF
>18|TRBJ1-1|TRBV7-8|-|many
TGTGCCAGCAGCTTAGTTGTGGGCAGCGGGTTTGAGAACACTGAAGCTTTCTTT
CASSLVVGSGFENTEAFF
>14|TRBJ2-2|TRBV7-2|-|-
TGTGCCAGCAGGGGAAGGGTGGACACCGGGGAGCTGTTTTTT
CASRGRVDTGELFF
>14|TRBJ1-6|TRBV12-3/TRBV12-4|-|many
TGTGCCAGCAGTTTTCAGGGAGTTAATTCACCCCTCCACTTT
CASSFQGVNSPLHF
>12|TRBJ1-2|TRBV28|-|many
TGTGCCAGCACGGCAACAAACTATGGCTACACCTTC
CASTATNYGYTF
>16|TRBJ2-5|TRBV6-6|-|many
TGTGCCAGCAGTTACTCTGGACCAGTTGTTCAAGAGACCCAGTACTTC
CASSYSGPVVQETQYF
>12|TRBJ2-7|TRBV6-2/TRBV6-3|-|-
TGTGCCAGCAGTTCAAGCTCCTACGAGCAGTACTTC
CASSSSSYEQYF